This T cell receptor beta chain was captured in a study of post-analysis software for immune sequencing data. General study results and limits: Controls had lower frequencies than patients of roughly five TRBV segments, which included TRBV5-6, TRBV5-1 and TRBV20-1.

Note on this clonotype: As yet, its antigen is unknown.

This CDR3 contains 10 residues. Germline V lookup: CDR1 MNHEY, CDR2 SVGAGI. With 10 bases removed from V and 0 bases from J, the gap between germline ends came to 4 bases. Unique molecular identifiers were present in the TCR beta cDNA libraries. Some 500,000 cDNA molecules were obtained per 1 to 10 million input T cells. TCRdb independently ran MiXCR on the PCR reads; one entry per CDR3 protein. The table records about 820,000 distinct CDR3 sequences, roughly 50% of them present only once. The sequencing input was blood. The TCR sequence derives from a girl aged 10-17 years with multiple sclerosis. The chain has TRBV6-5 and TRBJ2-7; D unresolved. CDR3 bases: TGTGCCACCCGCTCCTACGAGCAGTACTTC. This gives the protein CATRSYEQYF.